This TCR beta chain was captured by sequencing in a study of blood T cell repertoires in COVID-19. Across the study: The origin of the acute and convalescent COVID-19 samples was the United States, Italy and Spain. From T cells, B-cell-depleted T cells, or PBMCs came the material, which was cDNA or gDNA.

The CDR3 covers 13 residues. CDR1 and CDR2 (germline): SNHLY, FYNNEI. Trimming took 6 bases from V and 7 from J, leaving 13 bases between them. Source study methods: Estimated nucleated cell counts came from reference gene primer amplification. Using immunoSEQ multiplex PCR, the repertoire was profiled, and TCRdb retains in-frame clones only, with some absent. The DNA gave D and trimming, while V, J and clone size come from that table. The sample has 410,000 or so clones; 75% to 90% are singletons. This clone was counted a single time. Patients in Seattle were enrolled during active infection, then followed longitudinally.

The V gene is TRBV2, the J gene TRBJ1-3, with D possibly matching TRBD1 (6 bases). The clonotype was recovered from a woman aged 40 to 50 with COVID-19, enrolled during active disease. The source material was peripheral blood. The CDR3: CASRVGRGNTIYF. CDR3 DNA: TGTGCCAGCAGAGTCGGGAGGGGGAACACCATATATTTT.